A selection of T cell receptor beta chains follows, all from one sample in a study of T cell repertoires in cytomegalovirus infection. MiXCR, applied by TCRdb to the reads, yields one record per CDR3 protein. The table has 150,000 to 200,000 distinct CDR3 sequences, roughly 27% seen once. Sequencing input: PBMCs. The receptors shown here come from a human donor in good health (CMV status not recorded). Some clones in this sample may be carry-over from other donors' samples. Both conserved end residues are part of each CDR3. D genes are given only for firm matches. For some rows the clone size is stated as once, few or many, or as a class when expanded; others skip it.

TRBJ1-4,TRBV7-6,once,TRBD1,TGTGCTAGCAGCTTGGGACAGGGAGTAGAAAAACTGTTTTTT,CASSLGQGVEKLFF
TRBJ2-1,TRBV23-1,few,-,TGCGCCAGCAGTTCCCCCGGGGCCGATCCCTACAATGAGCAGTTCTTC,CASSSPGADPYNEQFF
TRBJ2-1,TRBV19,few,TRBD2,TGTGCCAGTAGTACCCTGACTAGCGGGGGGCCAGGGGAGCAGTTCTTC,CASSTLTSGGPGEQFF
TRBJ1-1,TRBV7-9,few,TRBD1,TGTGCCAGCAGTGCGAGCCCAGGGGGGTCAACTGAAGCTTTCTTT,CASSASPGGSTEAFF
TRBJ1-4,TRBV3-1,few,TRBD1,TGTGCCAGCAGCCAAGGGATAGGGGGCGCGGGTGAAAAACTGTTTTTT,CASSQGIGGAGEKLFF
TRBJ1-2,TRBV29-1,-,-,TGCAGCGTTGACCCTCCGGACGCCTCTGGCTACACCTTC,CSVDPPDASGYTF
TRBJ2-6,TRBV6-5,-,TRBD1,TGTGCCAGCAGAACCGGGACAGGGGCGTCTGGGGCCAACGTCCTGACTTTC,CASRTGTGASGANVLTF
TRBJ1-6,TRBV7-2,few,-,TGTGCCAGCAGCTTACCGAATTCACCCCTCCACTTT,CASSLPNSPLHF
TRBJ1-2,TRBV15,-,-,TGTGCCACCAGCAGAGGGGGGGGCGACAACTATGGCTACACCTTC,CATSRGGGDNYGYTF
TRBJ2-7,TRBV9,-,TRBD2,TGTGCCAGCAGCGTAGGGCTAGCGGGGGCCAACTACGAGCAGTACTTC,CASSVGLAGANYEQYF
TRBJ2-5,TRBV6-6,-,TRBD2,TGTGCCAGCAGGGGACTAGCGGGGCTCCAAGAGACCCAGTACTTC,CASRGLAGLQETQYF
TRBJ2-1,TRBV20-1,few,TRBD2,TGCAGTGCTAGAGTTGTAGCGGGGGGAACCTACAATGAGCAGTTCTTC,CSARVVAGGTYNEQFF
TRBJ1-1,TRBV12-3/TRBV12-4,few,TRBD1,TGTGCCAGCAGTTCCCAGGACAGGGAGGGTTTCTTT,CASSSQDREGFF
TRBJ1-1,TRBV20-1,-,-,TGCAGTGCTAGAGGAAGGGGTTATGAAGCTTTCTTT,CSARGRGYEAFF
TRBJ1-2,TRBV29-1,-,TRBD1,TGCAGCGTTGGGGCCAGGGGGAACTATGGCTACACCTTC,CSVGARGNYGYTF
TRBJ1-5,TRBV2,-,TRBD1,TGTGCCAGCAGGGGGACAGGGGGCTTCAATCAGCCCCAGCATTTT,CASRGTGGFNQPQHF
TRBJ2-1,TRBV11-3,few,TRBD2,TGTGCCAGCAGCTTACTAGCGGGGGGAGACGAGCAGTTCTTC,CASSLLAGGDEQFF
TRBJ2-7,TRBV18,few,TRBD1,TGTGCCAGCTCATCCGAAGGACAGGGCAGAAAGGAGCAGTACTTC,CASSSEGQGRKEQYF
TRBJ2-2,TRBV7-3,-,-,TGTGCCAGCAGCTTAACGTCGGCGGATCCTACGAACACCGGGGAGCTGTTTTTT,CASSLTSADPTNTGELFF
TRBJ2-2,TRBV5-1,few,TRBD1,TGCGCCAGCTCTCCACAGGGGGCATCTGGGGAGCTGTTTTTT,CASSPQGASGELFF
TRBJ2-7,TRBV18,few,TRBD1,TGTGCCAGCTCACCTAACAGGGGACCCACCTACGAGCAGTACTTC,CASSPNRGPTYEQYF
TRBJ2-6,TRBV6-2/TRBV6-3,-,-,TGTGCCAGCAGTAGAGTTGGGGCCAACGTCCTGACTTTC,CASSRVGANVLTF
TRBJ2-3,TRBV20-1,few,-,TGCAGTGCTGTCACGATCTTCGAGTATACGCAGTATTTT,CSAVTIFEYTQYF
TRBJ1-2,TRBV20-1,few,TRBD1,TGCAGTGCTAATTCAGACAGGGCCCTTAACTATGGCTACACCTTC,CSANSDRALNYGYTF
TRBJ2-1,TRBV12-3/TRBV12-4,-,TRBD2,TGTGCCAGCAGTCCCGGGGAGGGAGAGGGGAATGAGCAGTTCTTC,CASSPGEGEGNEQFF
TRBJ1-4,TRBV7-9,few,-,TGTGCCAGCAGCGCTGGACCTGGCTTGAATGAAAAACTGTTTTTT,CASSAGPGLNEKLFF
TRBJ1-5,TRBV7-2,many,-,TGTGCCAGCAGCTCGTCCTCCGGGACGGCTAGCAATCAGCCCCAGCATTTT,CASSSSSGTASNQPQHF
TRBJ2-1,TRBV5-1,-,TRBD2,TGCGCCAGCCGGGGAGCGGGGGGCGGAAGCTCCTACAATGAGCAGTTCTTC,CASRGAGGGSSYNEQFF
TRBJ1-4,TRBV7-9,-,-,TGTGCCAGCAGCGACCGGGACACCCCCGTTTTT,CASSDRDTPVF
TRBJ1-2,TRBV4-3,-,-,TGCGCCAGCAGCCAAGATTGGCGACAGGAAAACTATGGCTACACCTTC,CASSQDWRQENYGYTF
TRBJ1-4,TRBV7-2,-,TRBD1,TGTGCCAGCAGCTCACTGGGACAGAAAAATGAAAAACTGTTTTTT,CASSSLGQKNEKLFF
TRBJ2-2,TRBV7-8,few,TRBD1,TGTGCCAGCAGCACACGCGGGACAGGTCGGGAGCTGTTTTTT,CASSTRGTGRELFF
TRBJ1-1,TRBV18,-,TRBD1,TGTGCCAGCTCACGCAATCAGGGGGAGAGCACTGAAGCTTTCTTT,CASSRNQGESTEAFF
TRBJ2-7,TRBV3-1,-,-,TGTGCCAGCAGCCAAGTCTCGGGGGAGCAGTACTTC,CASSQVSGEQYF
TRBJ2-5,TRBV20-1,-,TRBD1,TGCAGTGCTAGAGAGGCCTACCAGGGACAGGGGGCGGACGAGACCCAGTACTTC,CSAREAYQGQGADETQYF
TRBJ1-5,TRBV7-2,many,-,TGTGCCAGCAGCTTCGAGCCCAATCAGCCCCAGCATTTT,CASSFEPNQPQHF
TRBJ1-1,TRBV7-9,many,TRBD1,TGTGCCAGCAGCTTAGGTGGACAGGGGTTGAACACTGAAGCTTTCTTT,CASSLGGQGLNTEAFF
TRBJ2-3,TRBV11-3,few,-,TGTGCCAGCAGCTTAGGGGCAGTAACAGATACGCAGTATTTT,CASSLGAVTDTQYF
TRBJ1-1,TRBV12-3/TRBV12-4,few,TRBD1,TGTGCCAGCAGTTTGGGGCAGGGGGTGGTCGGCACTGAAGCTTTCTTT,CASSLGQGVVGTEAFF
TRBJ1-5,TRBV19,-,TRBD1,TGTGCCAGTGGGGCGGACAGGGATCAGCCCCAGCATTTT,CASGADRDQPQHF
TRBJ1-1,TRBV7-6,few,-,TGTGCCAGCAGCTATACCATGTACACTGAAGCTTTCTTT,CASSYTMYTEAFF
TRBJ1-1,TRBV7-8,many,-,TGTGCCAGCAGCTCGGGACCCCGAGGCATGAACACTGAAGCTTTCTTT,CASSSGPRGMNTEAFF
TRBJ2-3,TRBV11-2,many,TRBD1,TGTGCCAGCAGCTCTCCGGGACAGACCCTCACAGATACGCAGTATTTT,CASSSPGQTLTDTQYF
TRBJ1-2,TRBV29-1,-,-,TGCAGCGTTGAAGATGGAAGGGGCGGTGGCTACACCTTC,CSVEDGRGGGYTF
TRBJ2-3,TRBV7-2,many,-,TGTGCCAGCAGCCCGGGGGTGATTGAAGCAGATACGCAGTATTTT,CASSPGVIEADTQYF
TRBJ1-2,TRBV20-1,-,TRBD1,TGCAGTGCTAGCCAGGGGGCGCGTGGCTACACCTTC,CSASQGARGYTF
TRBJ1-1,TRBV6-2/TRBV6-3,-,-,TGTGCCAGCAGGAAGGGGGGTGAGAACACTGAAGCTTTCTTT,CASRKGGENTEAFF
TRBJ1-1,TRBV4-3,-,TRBD1,TGCGCCAGCAGCCAAGACCGGACAGGGATGTTGGCTGAAGCTTTCTTT,CASSQDRTGMLAEAFF